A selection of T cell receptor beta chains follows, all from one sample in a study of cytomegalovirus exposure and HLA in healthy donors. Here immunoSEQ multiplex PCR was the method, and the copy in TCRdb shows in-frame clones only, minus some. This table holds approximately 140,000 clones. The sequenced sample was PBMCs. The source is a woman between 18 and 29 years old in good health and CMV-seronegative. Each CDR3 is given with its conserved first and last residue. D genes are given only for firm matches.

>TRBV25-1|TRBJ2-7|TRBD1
CASTRTGGSGSYEQYF
TGTGCCAGCACAAGGACAGGGGGCAGTGGATCCTACGAGCAGTACTTC
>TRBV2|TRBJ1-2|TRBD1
CASRGTADNYGYTF
TGTGCCAGCCGAGGGACAGCCGATAACTATGGCTACACCTTC
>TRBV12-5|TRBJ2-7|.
CASGLGVFYEQYF
TGTGCTAGTGGTTTGGGTGTCTTCTACGAGCAGTACTTC
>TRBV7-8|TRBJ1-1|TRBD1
CASSLEGTGGTEAFF
TGTGCCAGCAGCTTAGAGGGGACAGGGGGCACTGAAGCTTTCTTT
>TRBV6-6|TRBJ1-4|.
CASRFARKTNEKLFF
TGTGCCAGCAGATTTGCCAGGAAGACTAATGAAAAACTGTTTTTT
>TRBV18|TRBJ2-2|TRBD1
CASSHRDSNTGELFF
TGTGCCAGCTCACATCGGGACAGCAACACCGGGGAGCTGTTTTTT
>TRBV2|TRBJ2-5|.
CASSEYRAETQYF
TGTGCCAGCAGTGAGTACAGGGCCGAGACCCAGTACTTC
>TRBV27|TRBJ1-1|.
CASHSPRTRAIAEAFF
TGTGCCAGTCACTCACCCAGGACTCGAGCTATCGCTGAAGCTTTCTTT
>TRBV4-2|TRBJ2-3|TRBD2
CASSQVAGDTDTQYF
TGTGCCAGCAGCCAAGTAGCGGGGGACACAGATACGCAGTATTTT
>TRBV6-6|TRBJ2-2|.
CAVNPGPWMELFF
TGTGCCGTCAACCCGGGTCCCTGGATGGAGCTGTTTTTT
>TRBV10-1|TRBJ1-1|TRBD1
CASRPDGQGEAFF
TGCGCCAGCCGACCTGATGGACAGGGAGAAGCTTTCTTT
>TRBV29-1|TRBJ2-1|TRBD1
CSVDLGQGRNEQFF
TGCAGCGTTGATCTGGGACAGGGGAGGAATGAGCAGTTCTTC
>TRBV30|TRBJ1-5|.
CAWSGGLGGNQPQHF
TGTGCCTGGAGTGGGGGACTGGGGGGCAATCAGCCCCAGCATTTT
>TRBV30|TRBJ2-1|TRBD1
CAWSADPTGHNEQFF
TGTGCCTGGAGTGCAGACCCGACAGGGCACAATGAGCAGTTCTTC
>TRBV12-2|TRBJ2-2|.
CASYNTGANPTPGELFF
TGTGCATCATACAACACAGGGGCGAATCCCACCCCCGGGGAGCTGTTTTTT
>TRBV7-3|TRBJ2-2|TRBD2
CASCSGIGCGELFF
TGTGCCAGCTGTAGCGGGATAGGATGCGGGGAGCTGTTTTTT
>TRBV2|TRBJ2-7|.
CASAREAYEQYF
TGTGCCAGCGCCAGGGAGGCCTACGAGCAGTACTTC